The text below deals with one TCR beta chain. The sample belongs to a study of blood T cell repertoires in COVID-19. As for the study in general: The United States, Italy and Spain provided the acute and convalescent COVID-19 samples. T cells, B-cell-depleted T cells, or PBMCs provided the cDNA or gDNA that served as material.

Germline V gene data show CDR1 as WNHNN and CDR2 as SYGVQD (reference sequence). V was clipped by 7 bases and J by 0 bases; unmatched bases: 3. The CDR3 is made up of 14 amino acids. Original processing methods: Nucleated cell number was recorded as an estimate derived from reference gene primer amplification. Profiling relied on immunoSEQ multiplex PCR, and the TCRdb table lists in-frame clones only, not all of them. V and J calls and clone size are copied from that table; D and trimming were computed from the DNA. The sample shows some 170,000 clones, around 82% of them seen only once. The receptor comes from a man aged 60 to 69 with active or convalescent COVID-19. Input material: peripheral blood. This chain connects TRBV10-1 to TRBJ2-3; 8 positions agree with TRBD2. CDR3 loop: CASTGTRSTDTQYF. For the CDR3, the DNA is TGCGCCAGCACCGGGACTAGGAGCACAGATACGCAGTATTTT.